The rows below give T cell receptor beta chains drawn from one sample of a study of T cell responses to AZD1222 COVID-19 vaccine. The assay was immunoSEQ multiplex PCR, and TCRdb's table has in-frame clones only and misses some. The profile shows some 150,000 clones, 85% to 95% of them singletons. Source: peripheral blood, taken on day 0 of MenACWY control vaccination. The origin of the receptors is an adult in good health. Both conserved end residues are part of each CDR3. D genes are given only for firm matches. Rows give clone size only sometimes, using once, few, many, or a class for an expanded clone.

clone_size	v_call	d_call	j_call	cdr3_aa	cdr3_nt
-	TRBV12-3/TRBV12-4	-	TRBJ1-5	CASSRNSNQPQHF	TGTGCCAGCAGTCGTAATAGCAATCAGCCCCAGCATTTT
few	TRBV10-3	-	TRBJ1-2	CAISTVDDAYGYTF	TGTGCCATCAGTACAGTCGACGATGCTTATGGCTACACCTTC
-	TRBV29-1	-	TRBJ1-2	CSVTGANYGYTF	TGCAGCGTTACCGGGGCTAACTATGGCTACACCTTC
-	TRBV15	-	TRBJ2-7	CATSRDKYYEQYF	TGTGCCACCAGCAGAGATAAATACTACGAGCAGTACTTC
-	TRBV7-9	TRBD1	TRBJ2-1	CASSLDRTGGVNEQFF	TGTGCCAGCAGCTTAGATAGGACAGGGGGAGTCAATGAGCAGTTCTTC
-	TRBV24-1	TRBD2	TRBJ2-3	CATSDPGTSGSVDTQYF	TGTGCCACCAGTGATCCCGGGACTAGCGGGAGTGTGGATACGCAGTATTTT
once	TRBV27	-	TRBJ1-4	CASSVRDRGTNEKLFF	TGTGCCAGCAGTGTGCGGGACCGAGGGACTAATGAAAAACTGTTTTTT
-	TRBV7-9	TRBD1	TRBJ1-6	CASTKTGTNSPLHF	TGTGCCAGCACTAAGACAGGGACTAATTCACCCCTCCACTTT
-	TRBV10-3	TRBD1	TRBJ2-1	CATRPGTANNEQFF	TGTGCCACTCGACCCGGGACAGCCAACAATGAGCAGTTCTTC
few	TRBV4-1	-	TRBJ2-1	CASSQIAQGRAEQFF	TGCGCCAGCAGCCAAATAGCCCAGGGACGGGCTGAGCAGTTCTTC
-	TRBV11-3	-	TRBJ2-7	CASSPGVQSYEQYF	TGTGCCAGCAGCCCAGGCGTACAGTCATACGAGCAGTACTTC
-	TRBV15	TRBD1	TRBJ2-7	CATSRGDRGLEQYF	TGTGCCACCAGCAGAGGGGACAGGGGGCTCGAGCAGTACTTC
-	TRBV29-1	TRBD1	TRBJ2-3	CSVVRDRGLDTQYF	TGCAGCGTTGTCCGGGACAGGGGGCTAGATACGCAGTATTTT
-	TRBV7-3	TRBD2	TRBJ2-5	CASSPGTSGGAWQETQYF	TGTGCCAGCAGCCCTGGGACTAGCGGGGGGGCCTGGCAAGAGACCCAGTACTTC
-	TRBV11-3	TRBD1	TRBJ2-3	CASSLPPTGNSTDTQYF	TGTGCCAGCAGCTTGCCCCCGACAGGGAACAGTACAGATACGCAGTATTTT
-	TRBV5-1	TRBD1	TRBJ1-1	CASSTTTGARTEAFF	TGCGCCAGCAGCACTACGACAGGGGCGCGCACTGAAGCTTTCTTT
-	TRBV29-1	-	TRBJ2-7	CSVESVGVDEQYF	TGCAGCGTTGAGAGTGTCGGGGTGGACGAGCAGTACTTC
-	TRBV28	-	TRBJ2-7	CASSSLERALYEQYF	TGTGCCAGCAGTTCTTTAGAGCGAGCCCTTTACGAGCAGTACTTC
-	TRBV6-4	TRBD2	TRBJ2-1	CASSTSGGADEQFF	TGTGCCAGCAGTACTAGCGGGGGGGCGGATGAGCAGTTCTTC
-	TRBV19	TRBD1	TRBJ1-6	CASQITGGYSPLHF	TGTGCCAGTCAAATCACAGGGGGCTATTCACCCCTCCACTTT
-	TRBV5-1	TRBD2	TRBJ2-3	CASSLPTSGISTDTQYF	TGCGCCAGCAGCCTCCCGACTAGCGGGATCAGCACAGATACGCAGTATTTT
once	TRBV5-5	-	TRBJ1-1	CASSLGPPLEAFF	TGTGCCAGCAGCTTGGGACCTCCCCTAGAAGCTTTCTTT
-	TRBV18	-	TRBJ1-1	CASSHLQAENTEAFF	TGTGCCAGCTCTCACCTCCAGGCTGAGAACACTGAAGCTTTCTTT
-	TRBV5-1	-	TRBJ2-6	CASSEDRPSSGANVLTF	TGCGCCAGCAGCGAAGACAGGCCCAGCTCTGGGGCCAACGTCCTGACTTTC
once	TRBV6-5	TRBD2	TRBJ2-7	CASSPGTSNYEQYF	TGTGCCAGCAGTCCAGGGACTAGCAATTACGAGCAGTACTTC
-	TRBV10-3	-	TRBJ2-2	CAISGWGQFANTGELFF	TGTGCCATCAGTGGGTGGGGGCAATTCGCGAACACCGGGGAGCTGTTTTTT
-	TRBV12-3/TRBV12-4	-	TRBJ2-7	CASRSGLGYEQYF	TGTGCCAGCAGATCCGGACTGGGCTACGAGCAGTACTTC
-	TRBV7-9	TRBD2	TRBJ2-7	CASSPPARGLRSGAEQYF	TGTGCCAGCAGCCCCCCGGCGCGGGGGTTACGCTCTGGTGCCGAGCAGTACTTC
-	TRBV5-4	-	TRBJ1-2	CASSPPLQGNYGYTF	TGTGCCAGCAGCCCCCCTCTACAGGGCAACTATGGCTACACCTTC
once	TRBV6-1	-	TRBJ2-7	CASSEATVYEQYF	TGTGCCAGCAGTGAAGCTACAGTCTACGAGCAGTACTTC
-	TRBV9	-	TRBJ2-2	CASSVGQHGELFF	TGTGCCAGCAGCGTAGGACAACACGGGGAGCTGTTTTTT
once	TRBV3-1/TRBV3-2	-	TRBJ2-3	CASSHRGSDTQYF	TGTGCCAGCAGCCACAGGGGTTCTGATACGCAGTATTTT
-	TRBV29-1	TRBD1	TRBJ2-7	CSVGVGTGVSEQYF	TGCAGCGTCGGCGTCGGGACAGGGGTTAGCGAGCAGTACTTC
-	TRBV6-5	-	TRBJ1-2	CASKHDRGWNYGYTF	TGTGCCAGCAAACACGACAGAGGGTGGAACTATGGCTACACCTTC
-	TRBV3-1/TRBV3-2	-	TRBJ1-1	CASNRGVLGTEAFF	TGTGCCAGCAACCGGGGGGTCCTCGGCACTGAAGCTTTCTTT
-	TRBV3-1/TRBV3-2	TRBD2	TRBJ2-3	CASSSPPLGLAGGPTSTDTQYF	TGTGCCAGCAGCTCACCACCCTTAGGACTAGCGGGAGGCCCCACTAGCACAGATACGCAGTATTTT
-	TRBV20-1	-	TRBJ1-2	CSATGEGGYTF	TGCAGTGCTACGGGGGAGGGAGGCTACACCTTC
few	TRBV14	-	TRBJ1-2	CASSQAGVYYGYTF	TGTGCCAGCAGCCAGGCTGGGGTTTACTATGGCTACACCTTC
-	TRBV18	-	TRBJ1-4	CASSPRVGSSNEKLFF	TGTGCCAGCTCACCCCGAGTAGGCTCATCTAATGAAAAACTGTTTTTT
-	TRBV9	-	TRBJ1-2	CASTRTELAYGYTF	TGTGCCAGCACCCGAACCGAACTCGCCTATGGCTACACCTTC
-	TRBV6-5	-	TRBJ1-4	CASKTTNEKLFF	TGTGCCAGCAAAACAACTAATGAAAAACTGTTTTTT
once	TRBV27	TRBD1	TRBJ2-7	CASRRGRGSYEQYF	TGTGCCAGCAGAAGGGGCAGGGGGTCCTACGAGCAGTACTTC
-	TRBV27	-	TRBJ2-1	CASSLGGAYNEQFF	TGTGCCAGCAGTTTAGGAGGGGCCTACAATGAGCAGTTCTTC
-	TRBV2	-	TRBJ1-3	CASTYRKSPGNTIYF	TGTGCCAGCACTTACCGTAAGAGCCCCGGAAACACCATATATTTT
-	TRBV5-4	-	TRBJ2-3	CASRGVSSTDTQYF	TGTGCCAGCAGGGGGGTTTCTAGCACAGATACGCAGTATTTT
-	TRBV11-3	TRBD2	TRBJ2-1	CASSLGTSVGEQFF	TGTGCCAGCAGCTTAGGGACTAGCGTAGGTGAGCAGTTCTTC
-	TRBV15	TRBD1	TRBJ2-5	CATRGPGQGLSTRETQYF	TGTGCCACCCGAGGACCGGGACAGGGATTATCAACCAGGGAGACCCAGTACTTC